This T cell receptor beta chain was captured in a study of blood T cell repertoires in COVID-19. The wider study: T cells, B-cell-depleted T cells, or PBMCs provided the cDNA or gDNA that served as material.

The repertoire was sequenced with immunoSEQ multiplex PCR; TCRdb's copy has only in-frame clones and lacks some. The sample records roughly 330,000 clones, roughly 90% being singletons. Trimming removed 3 bases from V and 3 bases from J; junction bases left unmatched: 3. Germline V gene data show CDR1 as SGDLS and CDR2 as YYNGEE. The CDR3 is 15 residues long. The sample consisted of peripheral blood. This sequence was found in a man younger than 45 with COVID-19, enrolled during active disease. The chain employs TRBV9 and TRBJ1-4; TRBD1 aligns across 9 bases. The CDR3 DNA is TGTGCCAGCAGCGAGGGACAGGGACCTAATGAAAAACTGTTTTTT. Its protein product is CASSEGQGPNEKLFF.